This T cell receptor (beta chain) was found in a study of cytomegalovirus exposure and HLA in healthy donors. As to this clone: No antigen is known for it.

Here immunoSEQ multiplex PCR was the method, and the copy in TCRdb shows in-frame clones only, minus some. The sample consists of over 110,000 clones, 86% of them appearing once. V was clipped by 2 bases and J by 2 bases, with 14 bases between them. Germline V gene lookup returns CDR1 SGHRS and CDR2 YFSETQ. CDR3 size: 15 residues. Study-level findings and limits: Clusters of TCRs from the first cohort tended to co-occur in the approximately 120 validation repertoires (as a later analysis found). The listing of 150 to 200 TCR beta chains classed them as cytomegalovirus-associated.

Donors came from a validation cohort of 95 to 150 subjects, distinct from the first 666-subject cohort. This chain connects TRBV5-1 to TRBJ2-7, with D perhaps matching TRBD2 (7 bases). The sequenced sample was PBMCs. The source of this sequence is a man aged 18 to 35 in good health and CMV-seronegative. CDR3 in amino acids: CASSLGRGSTYEQYF. Written as DNA, the CDR3 is TGCGCCAGCAGCTTAGGGAGGGGGTCTACCTACGAGCAGTACTTC.